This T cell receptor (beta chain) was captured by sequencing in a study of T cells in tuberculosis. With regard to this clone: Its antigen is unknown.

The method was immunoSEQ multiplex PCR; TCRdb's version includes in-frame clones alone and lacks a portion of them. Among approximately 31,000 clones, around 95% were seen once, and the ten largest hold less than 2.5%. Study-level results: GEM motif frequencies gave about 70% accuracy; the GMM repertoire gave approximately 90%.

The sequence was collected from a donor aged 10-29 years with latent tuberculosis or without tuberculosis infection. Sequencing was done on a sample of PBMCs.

The DNA of the CDR3 is TGCGCCAGCAGCTTACAGGGTGGGGACGAGCAGTACTTC. Its protein is CASSLQGGDEQYF. This chain uses TRBV5-1 with TRBJ2-7; D is possibly TRBD1 (6 bases). This CDR3 comprises 13 residues. Germline CDR1 SGHRS, CDR2 YFSETQ. Between the trimmed V and J ends, which lost 2 bases and 5 bases, there was a span of 11 bases.